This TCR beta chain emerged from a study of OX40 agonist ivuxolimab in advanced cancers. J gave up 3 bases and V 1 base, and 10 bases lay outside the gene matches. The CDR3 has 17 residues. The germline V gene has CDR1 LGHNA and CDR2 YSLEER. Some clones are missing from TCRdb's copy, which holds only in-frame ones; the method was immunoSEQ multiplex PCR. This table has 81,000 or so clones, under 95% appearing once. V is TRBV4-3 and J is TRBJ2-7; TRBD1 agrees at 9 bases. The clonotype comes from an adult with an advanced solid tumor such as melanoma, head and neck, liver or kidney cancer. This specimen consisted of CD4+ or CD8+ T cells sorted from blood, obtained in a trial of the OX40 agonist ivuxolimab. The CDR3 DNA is TGCGCCAGCAGCCAAGCAATCCGGGACAGGGCGGTCTACGAGCAGTACTTC. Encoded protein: CASSQAIRDRAVYEQYF.